Listed below are T cell receptor beta chains from one sample, sequenced in a study of blood T cell repertoires in COVID-19. Sequencing was performed with immunoSEQ multiplex PCR; in TCRdb, only in-frame clones are kept and a portion is missing. This table holds a few hundred thousand clones, about 90% found once. The sequenced material came from PBMCs or T cells enriched from blood (not recorded which). Every receptor here comes from a woman aged 25 to 39 who had recovered from COVID-19. The CDR3 runs from the conserved cysteine through the conserved F or W. A D gene is named only where the DNA matches it firmly. Only some rows state a clone size, as once, few, many or a class for expanded clones.

j_gene | abundance | d_gene | v_gene | CDR3nt | CDR3aa
TRBJ1-1 | NA | NA | TRBV30 | TGTGCCTGGAGTGGCGAGGGTGGAACTGAAGCTTTCTTT | CAWSGEGGTEAFF
TRBJ1-3 | few | NA | TRBV3-1/TRBV3-2 | TGTGCCAGCAGCTCAGACATCCTAGGGACTAACCCTTCTTCCTCTGGAAACACCATATATTTT | CASSSDILGTNPSSSGNTIYF
TRBJ2-3 | NA | TRBD1 | TRBV5-1 | TGCGCCAGCAGCAGAGGACAGGGTGCTTGGGGATACACAGATACGCAGTATTTT | CASSRGQGAWGYTDTQYF
TRBJ2-7 | NA | TRBD2 | TRBV9 | TGTGCCAGCAGCCACATCTTGGGAGGGGCAGGCGAGCAGTACTTC | CASSHILGGAGEQYF
TRBJ2-1 | NA | NA | TRBV5-1 | TGCGCCAGCACCCCGTTCTCCGGCTCCTACAATGAGCAGTTCTTC | CASTPFSGSYNEQFF
TRBJ2-3 | NA | TRBD2 | TRBV4-2 | TGTGCCAGCAGCCAAGCTGGGACTAGCGGGGGGGCCAGGTATACGCAGTATTTT | CASSQAGTSGGARYTQYF
TRBJ2-7 | NA | NA | TRBV10-1 | TGCGCCAGCGCACCCGCAGGGGCAATCTACGAGCAGTACTTC | CASAPAGAIYEQYF
TRBJ2-3 | few | NA | TRBV7-9 | TGTGCCAGCAGCCCAGGGGCGGGAGACGCAGATACGCAGTATTTT | CASSPGAGDADTQYF
TRBJ2-7 | NA | TRBD1 | TRBV7-9 | TGTGCCAGCAGCTCTCCCCGGGACAGGGGTTCCTACGAGCAGTACTTC | CASSSPRDRGSYEQYF
TRBJ2-3 | NA | NA | TRBV6-2/TRBV6-3 | TGTGCCAGCAGTTACGACCAGGGGGGCGCGGATACGCAGTATTTT | CASSYDQGGADTQYF
TRBJ2-1 | NA | TRBD2 | TRBV5-6 | TGTGCCAGCAGCTTGGCGCGACTAGCGGGGACGTCCTACAATGAGCAGTTCTTC | CASSLARLAGTSYNEQFF
TRBJ1-3 | NA | NA | TRBV18 | TGTGCCAGCTCACCGCAGGGGCTGGCTGGAAACACCATATATTTT | CASSPQGLAGNTIYF
TRBJ2-2 | few | TRBD1 | TRBV3-1/TRBV3-2 | TGTGCCAGCACCCAGGACAGGGGAGTCAGGGGGGAGCTGTTTTTT | CASTQDRGVRGELFF
TRBJ1-2 | NA | NA | TRBV7-9 | TGTGCCAGCAGCTTAAACGCAGCTAACTATGGCTACACCTTC | CASSLNAANYGYTF
TRBJ1-1 | NA | NA | TRBV27 | TGTGCCAGCTACGGGGGAGACACTGAAGCTTTCTTT | CASYGGDTEAFF
TRBJ2-7 | NA | NA | TRBV7-8 | TGTGCCAGCAGCTTAGATCAGGCTTACGAGCAGTACTTC | CASSLDQAYEQYF
TRBJ1-3 | NA | TRBD1 | TRBV2 | TGTGCCAGCAGTCCGACAGGGACTGGAAACACCATATATTTT | CASSPTGTGNTIYF
TRBJ2-7 | NA | TRBD1 | TRBV7-9 | TGTGCCAGCAGCTTTCAGTCAACGCCGGACAGGTGGGGGTACTTC | CASSFQSTPDRWGYF
TRBJ2-3 | NA | TRBD1 | TRBV29-1 | TGCAGCGTTGATTTGGACAGGGGGAAAACGGCTGATACGCAGTATTTT | CSVDLDRGKTADTQYF
TRBJ1-6 | once | NA | TRBV5-1 | TGCGCCAGCAGCTTGGTAGGGCAGGGATCTTCACCCCTCCACTTT | CASSLVGQGSSPLHF
TRBJ2-1 | NA | TRBD2 | TRBV18 | TGTGCCAGCTCACCAAGACTAGCGGGATTCGATGAGCAGTTCTTC | CASSPRLAGFDEQFF
TRBJ2-1 | NA | NA | TRBV6-1 | TGTGCCAGCAGTGAAGGCGTGGGGAGAGACCTGTTCTTC | CASSEGVGRDLFF
TRBJ1-2 | NA | TRBD1 | TRBV19 | TGTGCCAGTAGTATAGTAACAGGGGGCCACTATGGCTACACCTTC | CASSIVTGGHYGYTF
TRBJ1-5 | once | NA | TRBV10-2 | TGCGCCAGCAGGGAGGGGGGGTATAGCAATCAGCCCCAGCATTTT | CASREGGYSNQPQHF
TRBJ1-2 | NA | NA | TRBV19 | TGTGCCAGTAGCCCCGGGACAACCTATGGCTACACCTTC | CASSPGTTYGYTF
TRBJ1-2 | NA | TRBD1 | TRBV18 | TGTGCCAGCTCACCAATTGACAGGGGAGCTAACTATGGCTACACCTTC | CASSPIDRGANYGYTF
TRBJ2-7 | NA | NA | TRBV7-9 | TGTGCCAGCAGCTTAACAAGCTACGAGCAGTACTTC | CASSLTSYEQYF